This T cell receptor (beta chain) was recovered during a study of Ad26.COV2.S vaccination and SARS-CoV-2 variants. V lost 3 bases and J lost 15, with 15 bases in between. CDR1 is SGHDN and CDR2 is FVKESK in the germline V gene. This CDR3 comprises 12 residues. Clones were sequenced by immunoSEQ multiplex PCR, and TCRdb holds only the in-frame ones, with some missing. The repertoire consists of roughly 400,000 clones, with 90% occurring once and the leading ten covering roughly 4.3%. Documented treatment: around 19 received Ad26.COV2.S at low or high dose, single or two shots; roughly 5 received placebo; per-sample allocation not given. Each sample was drawn 63 days after the first injection (of vaccine or placebo).

The TCR originated in a person between 18 and 65 years old who received the Ad26.COV2.S COVID-19 vaccine or a placebo. V and J are TRBV14 and TRBJ2-4; possibly TRBD1 for D (6 bases). The source material was peripheral blood, sampled in a trial of Ad26.COV2.S vaccine versus placebo. The CDR3, as DNA: TGTGCCAGCAGCCACGCAGGGGTCACGCCGTACTTC. Its translation: CASSHAGVTPYF.